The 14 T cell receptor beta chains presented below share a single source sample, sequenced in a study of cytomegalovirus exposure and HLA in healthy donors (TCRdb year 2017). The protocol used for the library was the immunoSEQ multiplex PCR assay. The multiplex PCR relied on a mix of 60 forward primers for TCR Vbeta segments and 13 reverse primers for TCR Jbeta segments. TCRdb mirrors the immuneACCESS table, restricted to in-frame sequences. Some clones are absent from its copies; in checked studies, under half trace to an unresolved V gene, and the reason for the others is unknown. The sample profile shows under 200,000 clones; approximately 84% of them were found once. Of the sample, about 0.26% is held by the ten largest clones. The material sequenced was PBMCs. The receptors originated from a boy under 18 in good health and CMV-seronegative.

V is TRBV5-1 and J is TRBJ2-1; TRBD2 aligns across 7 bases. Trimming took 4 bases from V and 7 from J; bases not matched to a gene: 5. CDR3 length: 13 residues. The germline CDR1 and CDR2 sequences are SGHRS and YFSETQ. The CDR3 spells CASSPGLQNEQFF. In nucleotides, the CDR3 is TGCGCCAGCAGCCCGGGACTACAGAATGAGCAGTTCTTC.

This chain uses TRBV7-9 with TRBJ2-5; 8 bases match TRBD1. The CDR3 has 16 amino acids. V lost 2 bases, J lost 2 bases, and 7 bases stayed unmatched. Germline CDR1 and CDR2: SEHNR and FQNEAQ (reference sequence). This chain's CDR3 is CASSLPDRGKQETQYF. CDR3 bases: TGTGCCAGCAGCTTACCCGACAGGGGAAAACAAGAGACCCAGTACTTC.

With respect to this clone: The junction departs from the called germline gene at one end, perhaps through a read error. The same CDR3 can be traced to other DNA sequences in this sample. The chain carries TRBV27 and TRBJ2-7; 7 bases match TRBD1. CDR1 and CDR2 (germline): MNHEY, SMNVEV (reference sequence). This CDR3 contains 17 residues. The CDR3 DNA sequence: TGTGCCAGCAGTAAATCCTACAGGGGATACTCCTCCCACGAGCAGTACTTC. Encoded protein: CASSKSYRGYSSHEQYF.

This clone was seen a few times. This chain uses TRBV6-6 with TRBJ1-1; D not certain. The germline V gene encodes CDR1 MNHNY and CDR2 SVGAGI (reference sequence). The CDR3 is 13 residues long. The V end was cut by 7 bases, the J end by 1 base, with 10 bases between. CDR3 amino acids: CASTSTGNTEAFF. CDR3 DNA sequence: TGTGCCAGCACCTCAACCGGGAACACTGAAGCTTTCTTT.

CDR3 bases: TGTGCCAGCAGCTTTGGAGCGGGCCCCTACGAGCAGTACTTC. The encoded protein is CASSFGAGPYEQYF. The chain couples TRBV11-2 to TRBJ2-7, with D perhaps TRBD2 (6 bases). This CDR3 region has 14 residues. CDR1 and CDR2 from the germline V gene are SGHAT and FQNNGV. The germline V and J ends were trimmed by 3 bases and 2 bases, with 11 bases remaining between them.

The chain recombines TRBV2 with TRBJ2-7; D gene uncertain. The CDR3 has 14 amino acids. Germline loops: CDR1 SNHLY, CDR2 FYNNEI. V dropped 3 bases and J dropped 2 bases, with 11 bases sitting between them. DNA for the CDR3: TGTGCCAGCAGTGATCCTAACCCTCCCTACGAGCAGTACTTC. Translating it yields CASSDPNPPYEQYF.

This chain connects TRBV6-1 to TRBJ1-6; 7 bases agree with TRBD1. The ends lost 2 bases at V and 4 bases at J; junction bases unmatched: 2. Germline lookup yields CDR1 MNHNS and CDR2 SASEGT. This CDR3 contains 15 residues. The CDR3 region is CASSESGQYNSPLHF. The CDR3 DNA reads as TGTGCCAGCAGTGAATCGGGACAGTATAATTCACCCCTCCACTTT.

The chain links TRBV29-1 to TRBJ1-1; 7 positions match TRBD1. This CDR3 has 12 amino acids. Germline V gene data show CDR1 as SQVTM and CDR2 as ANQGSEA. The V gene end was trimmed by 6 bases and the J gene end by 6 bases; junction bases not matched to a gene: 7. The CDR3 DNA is TGCAGCGTGCACTTTGGACAGGCTGAAGCTTTCTTT. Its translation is CSVHFGQAEAFF.

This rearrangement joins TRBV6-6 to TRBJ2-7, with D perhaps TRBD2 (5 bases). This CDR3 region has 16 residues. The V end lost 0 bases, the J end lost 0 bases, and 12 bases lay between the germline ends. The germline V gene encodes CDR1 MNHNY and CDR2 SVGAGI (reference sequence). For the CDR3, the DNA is TGTGCCAGCAGTTACTCGAAATTTCGGGACTCCTACGAGCAGTACTTC. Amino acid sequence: CASSYSKFRDSYEQYF.

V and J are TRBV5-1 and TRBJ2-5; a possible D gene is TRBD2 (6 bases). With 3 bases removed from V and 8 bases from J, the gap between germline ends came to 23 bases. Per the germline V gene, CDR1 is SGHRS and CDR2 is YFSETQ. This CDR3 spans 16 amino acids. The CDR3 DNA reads TGCGCCAGCAGCTCCGGGACTTCAAACTGGGGGGAAACCCAGTACTTC. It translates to CASSSGTSNWGETQYF.

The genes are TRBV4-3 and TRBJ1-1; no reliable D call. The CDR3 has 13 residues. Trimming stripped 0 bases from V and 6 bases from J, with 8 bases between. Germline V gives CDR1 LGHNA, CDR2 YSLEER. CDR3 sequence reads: CASSQELGAEAFF. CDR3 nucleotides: TGCGCCAGCAGCCAAGAATTGGGCGCTGAAGCTTTCTTT.

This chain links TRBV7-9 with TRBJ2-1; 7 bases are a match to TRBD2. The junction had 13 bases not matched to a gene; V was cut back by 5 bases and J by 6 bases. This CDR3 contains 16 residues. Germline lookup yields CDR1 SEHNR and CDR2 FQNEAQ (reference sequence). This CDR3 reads CASSKKTSSASNEQFF. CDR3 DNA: TGTGCCAGCAGCAAGAAGACTAGCTCGGCCAGCAATGAGCAGTTCTTC.

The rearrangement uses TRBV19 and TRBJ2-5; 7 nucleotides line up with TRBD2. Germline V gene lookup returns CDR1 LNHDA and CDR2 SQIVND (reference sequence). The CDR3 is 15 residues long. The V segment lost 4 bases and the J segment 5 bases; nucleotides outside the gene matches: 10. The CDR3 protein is CASSRREGPHETQYF. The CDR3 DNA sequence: TGTGCCAGTAGTAGGAGGGAGGGCCCGCACGAGACCCAGTACTTC.

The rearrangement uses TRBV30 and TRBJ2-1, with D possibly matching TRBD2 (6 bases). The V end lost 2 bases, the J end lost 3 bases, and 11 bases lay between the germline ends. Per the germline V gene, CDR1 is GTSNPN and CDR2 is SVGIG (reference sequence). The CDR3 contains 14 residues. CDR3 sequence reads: CAWSRGGDYNEQFF. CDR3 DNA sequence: TGTGCCTGGAGTCGAGGAGGGGACTACAATGAGCAGTTCTTC.